This T cell receptor beta chain was captured by sequencing in a study of shared clonotypes between healthy human individuals. About the study: There were three CD4 naive, three CD4 memory, two CD8 naive and one CD8 memory plates per donor.

This CDR3 is 15 amino acids long. V lost 0 bases, J lost 4 bases, and 13 bases lay in between. Germline V lookup: CDR1 SGDLS, CDR2 YYNGEE. The naive CD8 fraction comprised CD45RO-negative cells positively selected for CCR7 and excluded terminally differentiated effector memory CD45RA+ cells. Data came from immunoSEQ multiplex PCR; TCRdb stores just in-frame clones and leaves some out. The profile covers about 2.1 million clones, with about 94% appearing a single time and about 1.7% taken by the ten largest. Sequencing was carried out using naive CD8+ T cells from PBMCs. This chain connects TRBV9 to TRBJ1-2; the D gene is possibly TRBD1 (6 bases). The TCR originated in a man aged 18 to 30 in good health. Some clones in this sample may be carry-over from other donors' samples. CDR3: CASSVVGGMGYGYTF. As DNA, the CDR3 is TGTGCCAGCAGCGTAGTAGGGGGTATGGGCTATGGCTACACCTTC.